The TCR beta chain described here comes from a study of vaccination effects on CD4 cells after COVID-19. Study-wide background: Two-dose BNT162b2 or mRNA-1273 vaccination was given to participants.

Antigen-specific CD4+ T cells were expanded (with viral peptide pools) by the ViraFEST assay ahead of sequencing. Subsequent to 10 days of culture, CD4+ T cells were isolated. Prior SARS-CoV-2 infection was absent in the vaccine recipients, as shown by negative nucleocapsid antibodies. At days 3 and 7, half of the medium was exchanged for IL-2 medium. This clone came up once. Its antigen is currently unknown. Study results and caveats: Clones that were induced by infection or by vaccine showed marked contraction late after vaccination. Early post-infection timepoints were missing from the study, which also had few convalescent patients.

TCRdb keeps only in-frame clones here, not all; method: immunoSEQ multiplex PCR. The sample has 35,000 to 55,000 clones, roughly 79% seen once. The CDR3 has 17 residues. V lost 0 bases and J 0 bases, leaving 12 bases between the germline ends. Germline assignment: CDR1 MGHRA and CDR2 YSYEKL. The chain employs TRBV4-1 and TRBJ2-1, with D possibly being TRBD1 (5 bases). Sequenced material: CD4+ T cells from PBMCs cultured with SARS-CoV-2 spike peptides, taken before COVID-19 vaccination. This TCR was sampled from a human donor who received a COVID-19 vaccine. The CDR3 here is CASSQDSGHSSYNEQFF. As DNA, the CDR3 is TGCGCCAGCAGCCAAGATTCAGGACATAGCTCCTACAATGAGCAGTTCTTC.